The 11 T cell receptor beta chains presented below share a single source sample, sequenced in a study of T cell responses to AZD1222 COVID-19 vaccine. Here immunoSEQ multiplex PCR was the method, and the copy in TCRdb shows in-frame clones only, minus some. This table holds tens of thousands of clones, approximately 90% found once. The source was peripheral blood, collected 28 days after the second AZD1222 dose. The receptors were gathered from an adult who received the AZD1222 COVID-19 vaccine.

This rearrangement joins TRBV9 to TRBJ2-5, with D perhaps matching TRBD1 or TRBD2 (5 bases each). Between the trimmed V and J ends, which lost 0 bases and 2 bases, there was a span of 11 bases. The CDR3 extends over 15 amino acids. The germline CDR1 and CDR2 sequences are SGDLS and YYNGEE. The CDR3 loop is CASSVVTGQQETQYF. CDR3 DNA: TGTGCCAGCAGCGTAGTGACGGGGCAGCAAGAGACCCAGTACTTC.

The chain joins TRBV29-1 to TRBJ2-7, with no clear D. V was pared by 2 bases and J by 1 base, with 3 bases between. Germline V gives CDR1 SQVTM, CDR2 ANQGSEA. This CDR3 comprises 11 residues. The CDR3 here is CSVEYSYEQYF. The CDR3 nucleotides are TGCAGCGTTGAATATTCCTACGAGCAGTACTTC.

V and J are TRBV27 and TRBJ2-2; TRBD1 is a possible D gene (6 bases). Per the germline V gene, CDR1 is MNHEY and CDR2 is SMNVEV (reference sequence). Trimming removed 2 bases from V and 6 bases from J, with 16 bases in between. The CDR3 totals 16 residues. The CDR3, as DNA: TGTGCCAGCAGTTTAGGGGTAGGGGGATACCCCGGGGAGCTGTTTTTT. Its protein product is CASSLGVGGYPGELFF.

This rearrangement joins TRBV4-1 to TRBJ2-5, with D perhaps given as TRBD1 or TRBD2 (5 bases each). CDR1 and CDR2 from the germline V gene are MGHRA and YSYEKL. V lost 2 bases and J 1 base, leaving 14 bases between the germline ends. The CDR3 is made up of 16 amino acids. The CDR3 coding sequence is TGCGCCAGCAGCCAACCGGGGACGAAGGGCCAAGAGACCCAGTACTTC. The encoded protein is CASSQPGTKGQETQYF.

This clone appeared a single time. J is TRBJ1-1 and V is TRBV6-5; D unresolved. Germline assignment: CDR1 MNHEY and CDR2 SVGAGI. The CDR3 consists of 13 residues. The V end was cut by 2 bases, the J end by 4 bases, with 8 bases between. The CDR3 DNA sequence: TGTGCCAGCAGTTACAAAGCAGGCACTGAAGCTTTCTTT. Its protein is CASSYKAGTEAFF.

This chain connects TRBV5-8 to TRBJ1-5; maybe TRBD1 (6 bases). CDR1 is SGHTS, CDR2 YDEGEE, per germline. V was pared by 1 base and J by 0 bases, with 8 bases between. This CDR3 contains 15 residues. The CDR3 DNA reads TGTGCCAGCAGCTTGAGGGGGTATAGCAATCAGCCCCAGCATTTT. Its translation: CASSLRGYSNQPQHF.

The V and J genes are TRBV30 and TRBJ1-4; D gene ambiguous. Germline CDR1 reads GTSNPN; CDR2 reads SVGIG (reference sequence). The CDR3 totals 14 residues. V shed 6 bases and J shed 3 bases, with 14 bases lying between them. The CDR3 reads CACTPPPPNEKLFF. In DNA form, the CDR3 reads TGTGCCTGCACCCCCCCTCCACCTAATGAAAAACTGTTTTTT.

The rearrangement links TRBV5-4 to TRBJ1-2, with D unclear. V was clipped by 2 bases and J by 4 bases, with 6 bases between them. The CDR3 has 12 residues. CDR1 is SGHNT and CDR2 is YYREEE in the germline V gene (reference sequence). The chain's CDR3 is CASSFEAYGYTF. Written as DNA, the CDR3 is TGTGCCAGCAGCTTTGAGGCCTATGGCTACACCTTC.

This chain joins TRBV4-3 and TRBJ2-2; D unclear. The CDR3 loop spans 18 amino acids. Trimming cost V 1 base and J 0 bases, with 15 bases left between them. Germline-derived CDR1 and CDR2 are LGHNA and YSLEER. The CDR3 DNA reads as TGCGCCAGCAGCCAAGGTCTACGAGCCGCCGCGAACACCGGGGAGCTGTTTTTT. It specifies CASSQGLRAAANTGELFF.

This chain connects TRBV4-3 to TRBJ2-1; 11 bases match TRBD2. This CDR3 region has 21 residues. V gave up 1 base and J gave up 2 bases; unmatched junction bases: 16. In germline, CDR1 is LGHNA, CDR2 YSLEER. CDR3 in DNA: TGCGCCAGCAGCCAAGGACCAGGGACTAGCGGATTGAGGCAGACCTACAATGAGCAGTTCTTC. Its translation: CASSQGPGTSGLRQTYNEQFF.

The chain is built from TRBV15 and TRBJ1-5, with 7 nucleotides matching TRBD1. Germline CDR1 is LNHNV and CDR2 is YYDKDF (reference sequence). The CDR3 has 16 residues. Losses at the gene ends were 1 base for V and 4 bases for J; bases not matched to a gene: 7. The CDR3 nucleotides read TGTGCCACCAGCAGAGCCGGGACAGCTTCTAATCAGCCCCAGCATTTT. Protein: CATSRAGTASNQPQHF. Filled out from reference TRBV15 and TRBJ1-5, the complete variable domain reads DAMVIQNPRYQVTQFGKPVTLSCSQTLNHNVMYWYQQKSSQAPKLLFHYYDKDFNNEADTPDNFQSRRPNTSFCFLDIRSPGLGDTAMYLCATSRAGTASNQPQHFGDGTRLSIL.